These T cell receptor beta chains were read from a single sample in a study of cytomegalovirus exposure and HLA in healthy donors. The repertoire was sequenced with immunoSEQ multiplex PCR; TCRdb's copy has only in-frame clones and lacks some. The sample lists about 120,000 clones; about three quarters were seen once. Sequences were obtained from PBMCs. These receptor sequences come from a man between 60 and 75 years old in good health and CMV-seropositive. Each CDR3 is given with its conserved first and last residue. D genes are given only for firm matches. Rows give clone size only sometimes, using once, few, many, or a class for an expanded clone.

J gene,clone size,V gene,D gene,CDR3 protein,CDR3 DNA
TRBJ1-1,-,TRBV5-1,-,CASSLGGQNTEAFF,TGCGCCAGCAGCTTGGGGGGACAGAACACTGAAGCTTTCTTT
TRBJ1-2,-,TRBV6-1,-,CASSESSSSGGYTF,TGTGCCAGCAGTGAAAGTAGCTCCTCAGGGGGCTACACCTTC
TRBJ1-5,-,TRBV10-3,-,CAISEIGGSGQPQHF,TGTGCCATCAGTGAGATCGGGGGGTCGGGGCAGCCCCAGCATTTT
TRBJ2-7,-,TRBV29-1,-,CSVVLTGLTYEQYF,TGCAGCGTTGTTCTTACAGGCCTAACCTACGAGCAGTACTTC
TRBJ2-7,-,TRBV30,-,CAWYRAYEQYF,TGTGCCTGGTACAGGGCCTACGAGCAGTACTTC
TRBJ2-1,few,TRBV7-3,TRBD2,CASSLRGGGADKTYNEQFF,TGTGCCAGCAGCTTACGGGGCGGGGGGGCCGACAAGACCTACAATGAGCAGTTCTTC
TRBJ2-7,-,TRBV5-6,-,CASSLDRAYEQYF,TGTGCCAGCAGCTTGGACAGGGCCTACGAGCAGTACTTC
TRBJ2-3,-,TRBV6-5,-,CASSRPGGQRDTQYF,TGCGCCAGCAGCCGGCCGGGGGGCCAGAGAGATACGCAGTATTTT
TRBJ1-2,-,TRBV30,-,CAWRRDNYGYTF,TGTGCCTGGAGGAGGGATAACTATGGCTACACCTTC
TRBJ1-2,-,TRBV28,TRBD1,CASSSGTAYGYTF,TGTGCCAGCAGCTCCGGGACAGCCTATGGCTACACCTTC
TRBJ2-3,-,TRBV18,-,CASSPSGTDTQYF,TGTGCCAGCTCACCATCCGGGACAGATACGCAGTATTTT
TRBJ1-5,-,TRBV6-6,TRBD1,CASSYGTGGWSQPQHF,TGTGCCAGCAGTTATGGGACAGGGGGCTGGAGCCAGCCCCAGCATTTT
TRBJ2-7,-,TRBV2,-,CASSAGTPSYEQYF,TGTGCCAGCAGCGCAGGTACACCCTCCTACGAGCAGTACTTC
TRBJ1-1,-,TRBV6-6,TRBD1,CASSPDRGRTEAFF,TGTGCCAGCAGTCCTGACAGGGGAAGGACTGAAGCTTTCTTT
TRBJ2-5,-,TRBV4-2,TRBD2,CASSQDLGGGALIETQYF,TGTGCCAGCAGCCAAGATCTCGGCGGGGGGGCACTTATTGAGACCCAGTACTTC
TRBJ2-2,-,TRBV18,TRBD2,CASSPSSGTANTGELFF,TGTGCCAGCTCACCCTCTAGCGGGACCGCGAACACCGGGGAGCTGTTTTTT
TRBJ1-1,few,TRBV28,-,CASRPRVGWAGESGTEAFF,TGTGCCAGCAGGCCCAGGGTTGGTTGGGCAGGGGAGTCGGGCACTGAAGCTTTCTTT